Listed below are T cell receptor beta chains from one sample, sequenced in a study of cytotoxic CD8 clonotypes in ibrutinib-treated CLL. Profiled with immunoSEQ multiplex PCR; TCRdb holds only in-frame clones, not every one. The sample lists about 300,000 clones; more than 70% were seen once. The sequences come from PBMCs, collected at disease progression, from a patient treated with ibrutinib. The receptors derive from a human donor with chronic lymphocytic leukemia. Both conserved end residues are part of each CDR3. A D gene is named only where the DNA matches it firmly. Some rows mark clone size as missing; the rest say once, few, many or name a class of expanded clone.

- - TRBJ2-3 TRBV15 CATSSDGERTQYF TGTGCCACCAGCAGTGACGGGGAACGTACGCAGTATTTT
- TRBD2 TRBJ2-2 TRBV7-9 CAIPPKPRTSLSGELFF TGTGCCATCCCCCCAAAACCCCGGACTAGCCTCTCCGGGGAGCTGTTTTTT
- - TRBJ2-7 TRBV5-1 CASSPGHGRDEQYF TGCGCCAGCAGCCCGGGACACGGACGGGACGAGCAGTACTTC
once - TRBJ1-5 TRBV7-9 CASSLALKHNQPQHF TGTGCCAGCAGCTTAGCGCTAAAGCACAATCAGCCCCAGCATTTT
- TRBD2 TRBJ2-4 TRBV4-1 CASSQDSLAGGLDIQYF TGCGCCAGCAGCCAAGATAGCTTAGCGGGAGGGTTGGACATTCAGTACTTC
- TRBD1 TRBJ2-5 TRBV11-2 CASSSVTGGPGTQYF TGTGCCAGCAGCTCCGTAACAGGGGGTCCCGGGACCCAGTACTTC
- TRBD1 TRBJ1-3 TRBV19 CASRRTGITLSSGNTIYF TGTGCCAGTCGGAGGACAGGGATTACTTTATCCTCTGGAAACACCATATATTTT
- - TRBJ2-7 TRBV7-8 CASSLPAPYEQYF TGTGCCAGCAGCTTACCGGCACCCTACGAGCAGTACTTC
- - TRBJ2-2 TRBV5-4 CASSLGGKADTGELFF TGTGCCAGCAGCTTGGGAGGGAAGGCAGACACCGGGGAGCTGTTTTTT
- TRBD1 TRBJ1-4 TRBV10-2 CASSKPGGLEKLFF TGCGCCAGCAGTAAACCAGGGGGCCTAGAAAAACTGTTTTTT
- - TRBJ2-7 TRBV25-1 CASSVSSYEQYF TGTGCCAGCAGTGTTAGTTCCTACGAGCAGTACTTC
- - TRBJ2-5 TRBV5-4 CASSFKDSQETQYF TGTGCCAGCAGCTTTAAGGACAGCCAAGAGACCCAGTACTTC
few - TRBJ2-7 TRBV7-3 CASSLTGMGAYEQYF TGTGCCAGCAGCTTAACAGGGATGGGGGCCTACGAGCAGTACTTC
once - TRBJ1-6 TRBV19 CASSGRLGTASNSPLHF TGTGCCAGTTCGGGTAGACTGGGGACCGCTTCTAATTCACCCCTCCACTTT
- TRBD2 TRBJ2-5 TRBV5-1 CASSSEREARETQYF TGCGCCAGCAGCTCGGAGCGGGAAGCGCGAGAGACCCAGTACTTC
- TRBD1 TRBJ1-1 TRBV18 CASSHSGAYRGLILGAFF TGTGCCAGCTCCCACAGCGGGGCTTACAGGGGGCTAATTCTGGGAGCTTTCTTT
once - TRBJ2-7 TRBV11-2 CASSLDTWTATYEQYF TGTGCCAGCAGCTTAGACACTTGGACCGCTACCTACGAGCAGTACTTC
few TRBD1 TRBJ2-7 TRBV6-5 CASSLGQGSYEQYF TGTGCCAGCAGTTTGGGACAGGGCTCCTACGAGCAGTACTTC
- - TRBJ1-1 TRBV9 CASSVASRGSEAFF TGTGCCAGCAGCGTAGCAAGTAGGGGGAGTGAAGCTTTCTTT
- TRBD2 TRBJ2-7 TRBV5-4 CASSARGLAGTYEQYF TGTGCCAGCAGCGCGCGAGGACTAGCGGGGACCTACGAGCAGTACTTC
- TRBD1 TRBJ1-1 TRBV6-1 CASSESRDRGRTEAFF TGTGCCAGCAGTGAATCCCGGGACAGGGGACGGACTGAAGCTTTCTTT
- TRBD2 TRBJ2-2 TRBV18 CASSPLGTILNTGELFF TGTGCCAGCTCACCATTGGGGACTATCTTGAACACCGGGGAGCTGTTTTTT
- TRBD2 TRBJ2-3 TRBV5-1 CASSPRGLGTDTQYF TGCGCCAGCAGTCCGCGGGGACTAGGGACAGATACGCAGTATTTT
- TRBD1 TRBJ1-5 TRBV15 CATSRRTGVGNQPQHF TGTGCCACCAGCAGGCGGACAGGGGTTGGCAATCAGCCCCAGCATTTT
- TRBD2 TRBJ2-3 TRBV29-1 CSVELIAGWQYF TGCAGCGTTGAGCTAATAGCGGGGTGGCAGTATTTT
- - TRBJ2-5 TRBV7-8 CASSLGHSPPQETQYF TGTGCCAGCAGCTTGGGACATTCGCCACCACAAGAGACCCAGTACTTC
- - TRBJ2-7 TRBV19 CASSDRGDEQYF TGTGCCAGTAGCGACCGTGGGGACGAGCAGTACTTC
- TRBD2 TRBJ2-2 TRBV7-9 CASSLASSGSNTGELFF TGTGCCAGCAGCTTAGCTTCTAGCGGATCGAACACCGGGGAGCTGTTTTTT
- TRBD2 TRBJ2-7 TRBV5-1 CASSPGGVAGVYEQYF TGCGCCAGCAGCCCGGGTGGGGTAGCGGGAGTGTACGAGCAGTACTTC
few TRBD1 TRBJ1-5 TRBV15 CATSRDHRGRSNQPQHF TGTGCCACCAGCAGAGATCACAGGGGGCGAAGCAATCAGCCCCAGCATTTT
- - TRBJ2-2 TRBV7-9 CASSLGQVNTGELFF TGTGCCAGCAGCTTAGGCCAGGTGAACACCGGGGAGCTGTTTTTT
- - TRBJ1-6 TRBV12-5 CASGTHQNSPLHF TGTGCTAGTGGGACTCATCAGAATTCACCCCTCCACTTT
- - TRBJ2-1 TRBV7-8 CASSLSGGRNEQFF TGTGCCAGCAGCCTATCTGGGGGGCGAAATGAGCAGTTCTTC
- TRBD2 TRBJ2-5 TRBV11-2 CASRAIRGGAEETQYF TGTGCCAGCAGGGCAATCCGCGGGGGGGCTGAAGAGACCCAGTACTTC